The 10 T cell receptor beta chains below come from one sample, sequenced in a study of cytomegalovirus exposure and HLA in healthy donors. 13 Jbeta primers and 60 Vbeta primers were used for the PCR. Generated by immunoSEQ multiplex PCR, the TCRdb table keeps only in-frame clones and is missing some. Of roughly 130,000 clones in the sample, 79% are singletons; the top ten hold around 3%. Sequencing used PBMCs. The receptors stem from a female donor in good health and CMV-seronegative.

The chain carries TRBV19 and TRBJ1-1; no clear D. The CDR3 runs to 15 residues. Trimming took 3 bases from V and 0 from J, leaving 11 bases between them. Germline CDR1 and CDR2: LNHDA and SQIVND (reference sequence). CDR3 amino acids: CASSMQDIMNTEAFF. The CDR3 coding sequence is TGTGCCAGTAGTATGCAGGATATCATGAACACTGAAGCTTTCTTT. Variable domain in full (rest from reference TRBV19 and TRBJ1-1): DGGITQSPKYLFRKEGQNVTLSCEQNLNHDAMYWYRQDPGQGLRLIYYSQIVNDFQKGDIAEGYSVSREKKESFPLTVTSAQKNPTAFYLCASSMQDIMNTEAFFGQGTRLTVV.

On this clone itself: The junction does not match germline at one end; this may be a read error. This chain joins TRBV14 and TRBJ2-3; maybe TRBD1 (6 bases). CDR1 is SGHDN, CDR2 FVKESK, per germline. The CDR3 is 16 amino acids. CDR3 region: CASSQDRRTVTATQYF. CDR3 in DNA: TGTGCCAGCAGCCAAGATCGCAGGACAGTCACAGCTACGCAGTATTTT.

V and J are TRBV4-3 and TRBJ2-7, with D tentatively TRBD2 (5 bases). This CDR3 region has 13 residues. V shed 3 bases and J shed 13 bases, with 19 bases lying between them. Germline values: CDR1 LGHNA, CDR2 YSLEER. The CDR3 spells CASSHVESSGVYF. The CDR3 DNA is TGCGCCAGCAGCCACGTAGAATCCAGCGGCGTATACTTC.

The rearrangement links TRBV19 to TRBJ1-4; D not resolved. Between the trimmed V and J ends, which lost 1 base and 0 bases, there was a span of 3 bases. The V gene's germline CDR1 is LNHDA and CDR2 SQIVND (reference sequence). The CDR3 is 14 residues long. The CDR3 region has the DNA TGTGCCAGTAGTATAGCAGCAACTAATGAAAAACTGTTTTTT. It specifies CASSIAATNEKLFF. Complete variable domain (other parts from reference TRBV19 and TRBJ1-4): DGGITQSPKYLFRKEGQNVTLSCEQNLNHDAMYWYRQDPGQGLRLIYYSQIVNDFQKGDIAEGYSVSREKKESFPLTVTSAQKNPTAFYLCASSIAATNEKLFFGSGTQLSVL.

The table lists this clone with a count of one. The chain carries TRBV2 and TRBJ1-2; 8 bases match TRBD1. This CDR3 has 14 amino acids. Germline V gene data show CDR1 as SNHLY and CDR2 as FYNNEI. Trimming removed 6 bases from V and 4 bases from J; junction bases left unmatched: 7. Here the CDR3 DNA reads TGTGCCAGCAGGGGGACAGGCGGGACCTATGGCTACACCTTC. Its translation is CASRGTGGTYGYTF.

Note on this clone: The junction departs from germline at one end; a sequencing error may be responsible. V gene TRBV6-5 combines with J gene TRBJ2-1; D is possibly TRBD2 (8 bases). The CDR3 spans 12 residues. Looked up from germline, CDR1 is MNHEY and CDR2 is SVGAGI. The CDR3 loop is CASSPRLAGQIF. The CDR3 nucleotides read TGTGCCAGCAGCCCGAGATTAGCGGGACAGATCTTC.

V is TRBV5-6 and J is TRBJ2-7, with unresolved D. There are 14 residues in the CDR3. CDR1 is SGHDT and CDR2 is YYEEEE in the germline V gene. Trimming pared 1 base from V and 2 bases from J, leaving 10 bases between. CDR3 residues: CASSLIPATYEQYF. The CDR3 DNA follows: TGTGCCAGCAGCTTGATACCAGCGACCTACGAGCAGTACTTC.

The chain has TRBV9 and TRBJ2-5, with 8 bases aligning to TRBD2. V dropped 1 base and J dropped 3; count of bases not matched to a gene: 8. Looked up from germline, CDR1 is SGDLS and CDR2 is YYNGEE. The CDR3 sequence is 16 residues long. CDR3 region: CASSVRPSGGEETQYF. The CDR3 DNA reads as TGTGCCAGCAGCGTACGCCCCTCGGGGGGGGAAGAGACCCAGTACTTC.

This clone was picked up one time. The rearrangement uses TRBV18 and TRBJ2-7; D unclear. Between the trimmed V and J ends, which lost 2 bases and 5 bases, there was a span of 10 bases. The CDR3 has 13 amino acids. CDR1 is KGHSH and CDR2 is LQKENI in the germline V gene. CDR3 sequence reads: CASSPGRVDEQYF. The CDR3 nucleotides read TGTGCCAGCTCACCAGGTAGAGTGGACGAGCAGTACTTC.

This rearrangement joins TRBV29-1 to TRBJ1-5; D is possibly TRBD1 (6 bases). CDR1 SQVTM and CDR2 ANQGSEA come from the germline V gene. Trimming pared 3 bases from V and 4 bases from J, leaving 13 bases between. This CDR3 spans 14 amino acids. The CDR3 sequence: CSVEVTRGNQPQHF. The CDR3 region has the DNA TGCAGCGTTGAGGTTACAAGGGGGAATCAGCCCCAGCATTTT.